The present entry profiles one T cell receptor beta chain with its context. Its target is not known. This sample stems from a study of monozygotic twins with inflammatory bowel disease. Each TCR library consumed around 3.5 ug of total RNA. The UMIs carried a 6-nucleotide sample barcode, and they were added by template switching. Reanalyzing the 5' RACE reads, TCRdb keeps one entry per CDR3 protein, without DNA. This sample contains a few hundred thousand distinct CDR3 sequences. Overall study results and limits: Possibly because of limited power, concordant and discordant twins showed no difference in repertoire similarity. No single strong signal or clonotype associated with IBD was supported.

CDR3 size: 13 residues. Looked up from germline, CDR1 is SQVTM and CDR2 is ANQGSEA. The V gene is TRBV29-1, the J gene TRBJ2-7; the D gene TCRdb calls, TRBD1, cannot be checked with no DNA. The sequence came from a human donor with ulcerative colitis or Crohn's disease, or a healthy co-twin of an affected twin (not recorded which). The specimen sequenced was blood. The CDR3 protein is CSVGGGSSYEQYF.